The entry below describes one TCR beta chain. The antigen is not known. With 60 Vbeta and 13 Jbeta primers, the PCR was carried out. Clones were read by immunoSEQ multiplex PCR, and TCRdb kept only the in-frame ones, dropping some. The data show roughly 180,000 clones, with 60% to 80% seen just once and about 7.7% held by the top ten. This specimen comes from a study of cytomegalovirus exposure and HLA in healthy donors. The study, taken as a whole, reports: DRB1 had the most TCR associations and HLA-C the fewest, a later analysis found, with rates varying by HLA locus.

Source material: PBMCs. The source of this sequence is a middle-aged woman in good health and CMV-seropositive.

CDR3 DNA sequence: TGTGCCAGTAGTCCCGAGCGGGGGTGGGTGGGCGATCAGCCCCAGCATTTT. Translating it yields CASSPERGWVGDQPQHF. V and J are TRBV19 and TRBJ1-5, with a tentative D call TRBD1 (5 bases). CDR1 LNHDA and CDR2 SQIVND come from the germline V gene (reference sequence). The CDR3 covers 17 residues. Trimming pared 5 bases from V and 5 bases from J, leaving 22 bases between.